Sequencing of this T cell receptor beta chain was carried out in a study of cytomegalovirus exposure and HLA in healthy donors. Study-level findings and limits: Only CMV serostatus was available as immune exposure information. Further analysis was carried out later, and it showed several of the most significant clusters appearing linked to common viral pathogens. Later genetic work tied a missense DCLRE1C variant to beta-chain V and J trimming. Reported performance of the classifier showed diagnosis of cytomegalovirus status with high specificity and sensitivity.

Trimming cost V 6 bases and J 0 bases; bases outside gene matches: 4. CDR1 and CDR2 (germline): MGHRA, YSYEKL. This CDR3 comprises 14 residues. Use of 60 Vbeta and 13 Jbeta primers characterized the PCR. The data were produced by immunoSEQ multiplex PCR, yet TCRdb's version contains in-frame clones alone and is incomplete. Of more than 90,000 clones listed, approximately 76% are singletons. Note on this clone: The antigen remains unidentified.

The sequence derives from a man aged 40-55 years in good health and CMV-seropositive. J is TRBJ2-5 and V is TRBV4-1; 7 nucleotides line up with TRBD2. What was sequenced was PBMCs. In DNA form, the CDR3 reads TGCGCCAGCAGGGGAGCGGGAAACCAAGAGACCCAGTACTTC. It yields the protein CASRGAGNQETQYF.